These T cell receptor beta chains were read from a single sample in a study of Ad26.COV2.S vaccination and SARS-CoV-2 variants. The data were produced by immunoSEQ multiplex PCR, yet TCRdb's version contains in-frame clones alone and is incomplete. The sample holds roughly 300,000 clones, about 89% seen once. The sequences come from peripheral blood, collected in a trial of Ad26.COV2.S vaccine versus placebo. The receptor source for this set is a person aged 18-60 years who received the Ad26.COV2.S COVID-19 vaccine or a placebo. CDR3s include the opening cysteine and the closing phenylalanine or tryptophan. Fields, in order: V gene, clone size, J gene, D gene, CDR3 DNA, CDR3 protein. The D gene is left open where the match is weak. Size tells how often a clone was seen (once, few, many) or the class of an expanded clone, and some rows leave it out.

TRBV7-8	.	TRBJ2-5	.	TGTGCCAGCAGCTTCTTTCAAGAGACCCAGTACTTC	CASSFFQETQYF
TRBV30	.	TRBJ2-3	TRBD2	TGTGCCTGGAGCGTCGTAGCGGGAGGTTCCGCAGATACGCAGTATTTT	CAWSVVAGGSADTQYF
TRBV18	.	TRBJ1-6	.	TGTGCCAGCTCCGGGGTTCGGAGCTCCTATAATTCACCCCTCCACTTT	CASSGVRSSYNSPLHF
TRBV2	.	TRBJ1-1	TRBD1	TGTGCCAGCAGTCACGGACAGGGTCGCACTGAAGCTTTCTTT	CASSHGQGRTEAFF
TRBV23-1	.	TRBJ1-2	TRBD1	TGCGCCAGCATCGACAGGGGATCGGGCTATGGCTACACCTTC	CASIDRGSGYGYTF
TRBV4-1	.	TRBJ1-3	.	TGCGCCAGCAGCCAGAGGAGGGGCCAAGGAAACACCATATATTTT	CASSQRRGQGNTIYF
TRBV24-1	.	TRBJ2-7	.	TGTGCCACCAGTGATAACAGTGATTACGAGCAGTACTTC	CATSDNSDYEQYF
TRBV6-2/TRBV6-3	once	TRBJ2-5	TRBD1	TGTGCCAGCAGTTCCAACAGGGGCGAAGGAGAGACCCAGTACTTC	CASSSNRGEGETQYF
TRBV5-1	.	TRBJ2-1	.	TGCGCCAGCAGCTTGGCCTGGGCGGGTAATTTGCAGTTCTTC	CASSLAWAGNLQFF
TRBV20-1	once	TRBJ1-2	TRBD1	TGCAGTGCTTACAGGGGTGGCTACACCTTC	CSAYRGGYTF
TRBV7-9	.	TRBJ1-2	.	TGTGCCAGCAGCTTAGCGCTGGGGCGCTCTACCTTTGGCTACACCTTC	CASSLALGRSTFGYTF
TRBV3-1/TRBV3-2	once	TRBJ2-1	TRBD2	TGTGCCAGCAGCAAGTTCCGGACTAGCGGGGGGACCTACAATGAGCAGTTCTTC	CASSKFRTSGGTYNEQFF
TRBV7-8	.	TRBJ2-1	TRBD1	TGTGCCAGCAGCCCAGGGGGCAACTCCTACAATGAGCAGTTCTTC	CASSPGGNSYNEQFF
TRBV3-1/TRBV3-2	.	TRBJ1-5	.	TGTGCCAGCAGCCAAGAATCGGGTGGTGCTCAGCCCCAGCATTTT	CASSQESGGAQPQHF
TRBV9	.	TRBJ2-5	.	TGTGCCAGCAGCGTAGGGGCTAGCAGACTCCAAGAGACCCAGTACTTC	CASSVGASRLQETQYF
TRBV6-5	.	TRBJ1-2	TRBD1	TGTGCCAGCAGGACAGGGGTGGATTATGGCTACACCTTC	CASRTGVDYGYTF
TRBV27	.	TRBJ1-5	.	TGTGCCAGCAGTCTCGCAGTTAATCAGCCCCAGCATTTT	CASSLAVNQPQHF
TRBV30	.	TRBJ1-1	.	TGTGCCTGGAAGGCGAACACTGAAGCTTTCTTT	CAWKANTEAFF
TRBV19	.	TRBJ2-3	TRBD2	TGTGCCAGTAGTATAAGCCTAGCGGGAGGAATGGGGCAGTATTTT	CASSISLAGGMGQYF
TRBV9	.	TRBJ2-3	.	TGTGCCAGCAGCGTAGAATGGGGACCAGATACGCAGTATTTT	CASSVEWGPDTQYF
TRBV29-1	.	TRBJ2-3	TRBD1	TGCAGCGTTGAAGTGTTGGGGACAGGGGGCCCAGATACGCAGTATTTT	CSVEVLGTGGPDTQYF
TRBV10-2	.	TRBJ1-6	.	TGCGCCAGCAGTTGGGGGAACTATTCACCCCTCCACTTT	CASSWGNYSPLHF
TRBV7-9	.	TRBJ2-2	.	TGTGCCAGCAGCTTACGGGACGTAGACACCGGGGAGCTGTTTTTT	CASSLRDVDTGELFF
TRBV28	once	TRBJ1-2	TRBD1	TGTGCCAGCAGTTTGCCGACAGGGACCTATGGCTACACCTTC	CASSLPTGTYGYTF
TRBV15	.	TRBJ2-7	TRBD1	TGTGCCACCAGGGGGGACAGCAGCTCCTACGAGCAGTACTTC	CATRGDSSSYEQYF
TRBV7-2	.	TRBJ1-3	.	TGTGCCAGCAGCTCAGCGGGGGCCTTGAGATCTGGAAACACCATATATTTT	CASSSAGALRSGNTIYF
TRBV6-1	.	TRBJ2-5	.	TGTGCCAGCAGTGACCCAGGGTTAGAGACCCAGTACTTC	CASSDPGLETQYF
TRBV4-1	.	TRBJ2-2	.	TGCGCCAGCAGCCATGCCCAAATTGGGGACGGCTCCCTGGCGGGGGAGCTGTTTTTT	CASSHAQIGDGSLAGELFF
TRBV5-4	.	TRBJ2-5	.	TGTGCCAGCAGCTTGGAGGGGGAGACCCAAGAGACCCAGTACTTC	CASSLEGETQETQYF
TRBV7-9	.	TRBJ2-1	TRBD2	TGTGCCAGCAGCTTAGGGGTAGCGGGGGGGCCAAGGAACAATGAGCAGTTCTTC	CASSLGVAGGPRNNEQFF
TRBV4-1	.	TRBJ2-5	TRBD2	TGCGCCAGCACCCGAAGGCCAGCGGGAGGAATTCAAGAGACCCAGTACTTC	CASTRRPAGGIQETQYF
TRBV7-9	once	TRBJ2-2	.	TGTGCCAGCAGCTTAGTTTGGTCCGGGGAGCTGTTTTTT	CASSLVWSGELFF
TRBV7-3	few	TRBJ2-2	TRBD2	TGTGCCAGCAGCTCCGTGACTAGCGGGGGAGCCGGGGAGCTGTTTTTT	CASSSVTSGGAGELFF
TRBV29-1	.	TRBJ1-4	.	TGCAGCGTTCTCGAGTTTGAAAAACTGTTTTTT	CSVLEFEKLFF
TRBV6-2/TRBV6-3	.	TRBJ1-4	.	TGTGCCAGCAGCCCGCTGTCTGCAACTAATGAAAAACTGTTTTTT	CASSPLSATNEKLFF
TRBV19	.	TRBJ2-2	.	TGTGCCAGTTCCCAAGCTGAAGGGACGGGCACCGGGGAGCTGTTTTTT	CASSQAEGTGTGELFF
TRBV28	.	TRBJ1-1	.	TGTGCCAGCAGTTTTGTTTCTGACAGATGGAACACTGAAGCTTTCTTT	CASSFVSDRWNTEAFF
TRBV19	once	TRBJ1-5	.	TGTGCCAGTAGTATAGCTAGTTTGAGCAATCAGCCCCAGCATTTT	CASSIASLSNQPQHF
TRBV7-2	.	TRBJ2-4	.	TGTGCCAGCAGCCAGCAGCCGGAGATTCAGTACTTC	CASSQQPEIQYF
TRBV5-1	.	TRBJ2-1	.	TGCGCCAGCAGCTTGGCGGCCGTTCCCCGGGATGAGCAGTTCTTC	CASSLAAVPRDEQFF
TRBV9	once	TRBJ1-1	.	TGTGCCAGCAGCCGGGAGGGTTGGAACACTGAAGCTTTCTTT	CASSREGWNTEAFF
TRBV7-2	.	TRBJ1-1	.	TGTGCCAGCAGCTTAGTAGTTGCAGAGTCGACGGGGAACACTGAAGCTTTCTTT	CASSLVVAESTGNTEAFF
TRBV28	.	TRBJ1-4	TRBD1	TGTGCCAGCAGTAAACAGGGGGCTGGGTCTAATGAAAAACTGTTTTTT	CASSKQGAGSNEKLFF
TRBV12-3/TRBV12-4	.	TRBJ2-2	.	TGTGCCAGCAGTTTAGCGGGAGCCGGGGAGCTGTTTTTT	CASSLAGAGELFF
TRBV5-1	.	TRBJ2-2	.	TGCGCCAGCAGTCCCCCAGGAGCGAACACCGGGGAGCTGTTTTTT	CASSPPGANTGELFF
TRBV5-5	.	TRBJ1-5	.	TGTGCCAGCAGCTTGGATGGGGGCAGCAATCAGCCCCAGCATTTT	CASSLDGGSNQPQHF
TRBV19	.	TRBJ2-1	TRBD2	TGTGCCAGTAGTACCTTACTTCTAGCGGGAGAATTCACTGAGCAGTTCTTC	CASSTLLLAGEFTEQFF